Below, 3 T cell receptor beta chains from the same sample are listed, as sequenced in a study of blood T cell repertoires in COVID-19. Profiling relied on immunoSEQ multiplex PCR, and the TCRdb table lists in-frame clones only, not all of them. In the table there are about 160,000 clones, over 70% of which are singletons. Material for sequencing was PBMCs or T cells enriched from blood (not recorded which). The receptor set was obtained from a woman between 35 and 50 years old with acute COVID-19.

The rearrangement joins TRBV30 to TRBJ2-2, with unresolved D. This CDR3 has 12 amino acids. Trimming removed 3 bases from V and 6 bases from J, with 8 bases in between. The germline gives CDR1 GTSNPN, CDR2 SVGIG (reference sequence). In nucleotides, the CDR3 is TGTGCCTGGAGGAACCCGGCCGGGGAGCTGTTTTTT. Its protein is CAWRNPAGELFF.

V and J are TRBV24-1 and TRBJ2-1, with no clear D. The germline gives CDR1 KGHDR, CDR2 SFDVKD. The ends were cut back, 3 bases at V and 5 bases at J, with 7 bases in the middle. The CDR3 is 13 amino acids. CDR3 sequence: CATSDASNNEQFF. The CDR3 DNA is TGTGCCACCAGTGATGCTAGTAACAATGAGCAGTTCTTC.

This clone was counted between two and nine times. The same CDR3 also results from other DNA sequences found in this sample. J is TRBJ2-4 and V is TRBV6-5, with D tentatively TRBD2 (5 bases). CDR1 MNHEY and CDR2 SVGAGI come from the germline V gene. V was pared by 6 bases and J by 2 bases, with 11 bases between. This CDR3 contains 14 residues. For the CDR3, the DNA is TGTGCCAGCAGCCCGGGGTTAACCAAAAACATTCAGTACTTC. Translation: CASSPGLTKNIQYF.